The 29 T cell receptor beta chains below all came from one sample that was sequenced in a study of blood T cell repertoires in COVID-19. Profiled with immunoSEQ multiplex PCR; TCRdb holds only in-frame clones, not every one. The table lists about 250,000 clones, roughly 84% of them singletons, with around 4% in the top ten. Material for sequencing was peripheral blood. All receptors come from a man in his forties or fifties with active or convalescent COVID-19.

J is TRBJ1-6 and V is TRBV5-4; D may be TRBD1 (5 bases). Trimming shortened V by 3 bases and J by 13 bases, and 11 bases separated the two germline ends. Germline V gene sequence: CDR1 SGHNT, CDR2 YYREEE (reference sequence). The CDR3 totals 12 residues. The CDR3 reads CASSSGGGPLHF. CDR3 nucleotides: TGTGCCAGCAGCTCCGGCGGGGGGCCCCTCCACTTT.

This sequence joins TRBV19 and TRBJ1-5; 7 bases align to TRBD1. J gave up 5 bases and V 6 bases, and 10 bases lay outside the gene matches. Germline values: CDR1 LNHDA, CDR2 SQIVND (reference sequence). The CDR3 totals 15 residues. In DNA form, the CDR3 reads TGTGCCAGTAGCTCGAGGGGGACAGTGGATCAGCCCCAGCATTTT. Its translation: CASSSRGTVDQPQHF.

The chain carries TRBV6-2 or TRBV6-3 and TRBJ2-7; D is undetermined. This CDR3 contains 15 residues. V was cut by 4 bases and J by 1 base, with 14 bases left in between. Germline V gene sequence: CDR1 MNHEY, CDR2 SVGEGT. Here the CDR3 reads CASSSGWAESYEQYF. CDR3 sequence (DNA): TGTGCCAGCAGTTCCGGTTGGGCAGAGTCCTACGAGCAGTACTTC.

The chain links TRBV30 to TRBJ1-5; 9 bases fit TRBD1. Germline CDR1 GTSNPN, CDR2 SVGIG (reference sequence). Germline trimming cut 1 base from V and 8 bases from J; bases unmatched to any gene: 6. The CDR3 covers 14 residues. CDR3 in DNA: TGTGCCTGGAGTGGGGGGACAGGGAGAGAGCCCCAGCATTTT. The encoded protein is CAWSGGTGREPQHF. Full variable domain (rest looked up from reference TRBV30 and TRBJ1-5): SQTIHQWPATLVQPVGSPLSLECTVEGTSNPNLYWYRQAAGRGLQLLFYSVGIGQISSEVPQNLSASRPQDRQFILSSKKLLLSDSGFYLCAWSGGTGREPQHFGDGTRLSIL.

This clone occurred many times. The chain joins TRBV7-3 to TRBJ2-1; 11 bases line up with TRBD2. The V gene's germline CDR1 is SGHTA and CDR2 FQGTGA. The CDR3 has 17 residues. Trimming cost V 3 bases and J 7 bases; bases outside gene matches: 11. In DNA, the CDR3 is TGTGCCAGCAGCTTCCTCCCTAGCGGGGGGCGATCTAATGAGCAGTTCTTC. This sequence encodes CASSFLPSGGRSNEQFF.

This clone came up once. V is TRBV2 and J is TRBJ1-2; 9 bases line up with TRBD1. This CDR3 has 14 amino acids. With V trimmed by 8 bases and J by 4 bases, 8 bases remained unmatched. The germline CDR1 and CDR2 sequences are SNHLY and FYNNEI. In nucleotides, the CDR3 is TGTGCCAGCTTACTACAGGGGGCAGGCTATGGCTACACCTTC. Translated: CASLLQGAGYGYTF.

The rearrangement links TRBV2 to TRBJ2-7; TRBD1 agrees at 9 bases. Trimming removed 6 bases from V and 7 bases from J; junction bases left unmatched: 4. The CDR3 spans 12 residues. Germline values: CDR1 SNHLY, CDR2 FYNNEI. The CDR3 region has the DNA TGTGCCAGCAGGGGGACAGGGTGGGAGCAGTACTTC. It codes for CASRGTGWEQYF.

The chain combines TRBV3-1 (or the pseudogene TRBV3-2) with TRBJ2-7; 8 bases are a match to TRBD2. Germline V gene sequence: CDR1 LGHDT, CDR2 YNNKEL (reference sequence). The CDR3 contains 14 residues. After removal of 4 bases from V and 6 bases from J, the junction contained 8 bases not matched to a gene. CDR3 sequence (DNA): TGTGCCAGCAGCCGACTAGCGACGGCCCGCGAGCAGTACTTC. Residues: CASSRLATAREQYF.

The CDR3 region is CASSLGRNTEAFF. DNA of the CDR3: TGTGCCAGCAGCTTAGGCAGAAACACTGAAGCTTTCTTT. The V call is TRBV11-2, the J call TRBJ1-1; D unresolved. V gave up 1 base and J gave up 2 bases, with 5 bases separating them. CDR1 is SGHAT, CDR2 FQNNGV, per germline. The CDR3 spans 13 residues.

In regard to this clone: The same CDR3 is also encoded by other DNA sequences in this sample. The chain links TRBV5-1 to TRBJ1-1, with 9 bases lining up with TRBD1. CDR3 length: 13 amino acids. Per the germline V gene, CDR1 is SGHRS and CDR2 is YFSETQ. Germline trimming cut 5 bases from V and 1 base from J; bases unmatched to any gene: 0. The CDR3 spells CASRTGGNTEAFF. The DNA for the CDR3 is TGCGCCAGCAGGACAGGGGGGAACACTGAAGCTTTCTTT.

The gene calls are TRBV27 and TRBJ1-2; D gene uncertain. This CDR3 comprises 16 residues. Germline-derived CDR1 and CDR2 are MNHEY and SMNVEV (reference sequence). V was cut by 5 bases and J by 6 bases, with 22 bases left in between. CDR3 loop: CASSPRGRPQGDGYTF. CDR3 coding DNA: TGTGCCAGCAGTCCCCGCGGCCGGCCCCAAGGTGATGGCTACACCTTC.

The rearrangement uses TRBV29-1 and TRBJ1-1; TRBD1 might be the D (5 bases). Germline CDR1 is SQVTM and CDR2 is ANQGSEA. Trimming cost V 7 bases and J 1 base, with 13 bases left between them. The CDR3 extends over 13 amino acids. CDR3 nucleotide sequence: TGCAGCGGATCCCCCGGGGGGAACACTGAAGCTTTCTTT. It yields the protein CSGSPGGNTEAFF.

The chain is built from TRBV6-5 and TRBJ1-2; 9 positions agree with TRBD1. Germline-derived CDR1 and CDR2 are MNHEY and SVGAGI. V shed 2 bases and J 4 bases; nucleotides not matched to a gene: 5. This CDR3 is 15 amino acids long. CDR3 loop: CASSYGQGSRYGYTF. In DNA, the CDR3 is TGTGCCAGCAGTTACGGACAGGGGAGTCGCTATGGCTACACCTTC.

The sample holds a few counts of this clone. V is TRBV2 and J is TRBJ2-7; tentatively, D is TRBD1 (6 bases). This CDR3 comprises 11 residues. Between the trimmed V and J ends, which lost 6 bases and 9 bases, there was a span of 12 bases. The germline V gene encodes CDR1 SNHLY and CDR2 FYNNEI. CDR3 region: CASSYRDAQYF. The CDR3, as DNA: TGTGCCAGCAGCTACAGGGACGCGCAGTACTTC.

The chain recombines TRBV7-3 with TRBJ2-2; 10 bases map to TRBD2. Germline CDR1 and CDR2: SGHTA and FQGTGA. The CDR3 is 14 residues long. V dropped 5 bases and J dropped 5; count of bases not matched to a gene: 2. CDR3 nucleotide sequence: TGTGCCAGCAGCCTAGCGGGGGTAACCGGGGAGCTGTTTTTT. Translating it yields CASSLAGVTGELFF.

V gene TRBV7-8 combines with J gene TRBJ2-7, with D possibly TRBD1 on 5 matching bases. Trimming left V 3 bases short and J 4 bases short, with 13 bases between. CDR3 size: 14 residues. CDR1 and CDR2 from the germline V gene are SGHVS and FQNEAQ. CDR3 nucleotide sequence: TGTGCCAGCAGCTTTGGGGCGGTTGGATACGAGCAGTACTTC. This codes for CASSFGAVGYEQYF.

This clone appeared a few times. This chain connects TRBV30 to TRBJ1-5; no definite D call. The CDR3 is made up of 14 amino acids. Trimming took off 3 bases at V and 0 bases at J, with 9 bases between the two ends. CDR1 GTSNPN and CDR2 SVGIG come from the germline V gene (reference sequence). The CDR3 here is CAWSGDNSNQPQHF. CDR3 DNA: TGTGCCTGGAGCGGGGATAATAGCAATCAGCCCCAGCATTTT.

J is TRBJ2-3 and V is TRBV7-9; 9 positions agree with TRBD2. This CDR3 has 18 amino acids. Trimming removed 2 bases from V and 0 bases from J; junction bases left unmatched: 9. The germline CDR1 and CDR2 sequences are SEHNR and FQNEAQ (reference sequence). The CDR3 DNA reads as TGTGCCAGCAGCTTAATAGCGGGGGACCTCCAAAGCACAGATACGCAGTATTTT. Amino acid sequence: CASSLIAGDLQSTDTQYF. The whole variable domain, filled in from reference TRBV7-9 and TRBJ2-3, reads DTGVSQNPRHKITKRGQNVTFRCDPISEHNRLYWYRQTLGQGPEFLTYFQNEAQLEKSRLLSDRFSAERPKGSFSTLEIQRTEQGDSAMYLCASSLIAGDLQSTDTQYFGPGTRLTVL.

This chain links TRBV5-1 with TRBJ2-3; 12 bases fit TRBD2. The trim removed 0 bases at V and 6 bases at J, leaving 8 bases unmatched. There are 17 residues in the CDR3. Per the germline V gene, CDR1 is SGHRS and CDR2 is YFSETQ. CDR3 DNA: TGCGCCAGCAGCTTGGACGCTAGCGGGGGGGCTCGGGATACGCAGTATTTT. As protein: CASSLDASGGARDTQYF.

This sequence joins TRBV6-2 or TRBV6-3 and TRBJ2-7; 8 bases line up with TRBD1. This CDR3 spans 13 amino acids. CDR1 and CDR2 (germline): MNHEY, SVGEGT. Unmatched junction bases numbered 4, after V lost 6 bases and J lost 3 bases. DNA of the CDR3: TGTGCCAGCAGCAGACAGGGGAGCTACGAGCAGTACTTC. Its translation is CASSRQGSYEQYF.

The chain is built from TRBV10-3 and TRBJ1-1, with D unclear. Germline CDR1 reads ENHRY; CDR2 reads SYGVKD. The CDR3 consists of 15 residues. V lost 6 bases and J lost 2, with 16 bases in between. The CDR3: CAISLGVAGNTEAFF. CDR3 DNA sequence: TGTGCCATCAGCCTCGGGGTGGCAGGCAACACTGAAGCTTTCTTT.

The V call is TRBV29-1, the J call TRBJ2-7, with a possible D match to TRBD2 (5 bases). In germline, CDR1 is SQVTM, CDR2 ANQGSEA. With 0 bases removed from V and 6 bases from J, the gap between germline ends came to 15 bases. The CDR3 spans 14 residues. In nucleotides, the CDR3 is TGCAGCGTTGAAGAGCCCGGACTTCCGCCCGAGCAGTACTTC. It encodes CSVEEPGLPPEQYF.

The chain employs TRBV7-9 and TRBJ2-3, with unresolved D. The CDR3 contains 14 residues. Germline-derived CDR1 and CDR2 are SEHNR and FQNEAQ (reference sequence). V lost 1 base, J lost 5 bases, and 10 bases lay in between. CDR3 in DNA: TGTGCCAGCAGCTTAGAGACTCGGCAAGATACGCAGTATTTT. Translation: CASSLETRQDTQYF. Full variable domain (outside the CDR3, taken from reference TRBV7-9 and TRBJ2-3): DTGVSQNPRHKITKRGQNVTFRCDPISEHNRLYWYRQTLGQGPEFLTYFQNEAQLEKSRLLSDRFSAERPKGSFSTLEIQRTEQGDSAMYLCASSLETRQDTQYFGPGTRLTVL.

This clone came up once. J is TRBJ2-3 and V is TRBV11-2; D perhaps matches TRBD2 (6 bases). The V and J ends lost 2 bases and 2 bases respectively, with 11 bases between them. CDR3 length: 15 residues. The germline V gene has CDR1 SGHAT and CDR2 FQNNGV. The CDR3 bases are TGTGCCAGCAGCTTACGGGCGGGGTTCACAGATACGCAGTATTTT. Its protein product is CASSLRAGFTDTQYF.

The chain has TRBV10-3 and TRBJ1-5; D may be TRBD1 (5 bases). Trimming removed 3 bases at V and 5 bases at J, with 8 bases between. The CDR3 is 13 amino acids. CDR1 is ENHRY, CDR2 SYGVKD, per germline. CDR3 DNA: TGTGCCATCAGTGACAGGGTTGATCAGCCCCAGCATTTT. The encoded protein is CAISDRVDQPQHF.

The chain is built from TRBV10-3 and TRBJ1-1; D may be TRBD1 (5 bases). The CDR3 spans 16 residues. Germline-derived CDR1 and CDR2 are ENHRY and SYGVKD. V dropped 0 bases and J dropped 0 bases, with 11 bases sitting between them. The CDR3 spells CAISESGGGLNTEAFF. The CDR3 bases are TGTGCCATCAGTGAGTCGGGGGGGGGTCTGAACACTGAAGCTTTCTTT.

The chain links TRBV7-9 to TRBJ2-3; TRBD1 might be the D (6 bases). V lost 5 bases, J lost 4 bases, and 10 bases lay in between. Germline CDR1 reads SEHNR; CDR2 reads FQNEAQ (reference sequence). This CDR3 region has 13 residues. CDR3 region: CASSPRGPDTQYF. The CDR3 DNA is TGTGCCAGCAGCCCCAGGGGCCCAGATACGCAGTATTTT.

In the case of this clone: Distinct nucleotide sequences in the sample also encode this CDR3. V gene TRBV30 combines with J gene TRBJ2-7, with 7 bases that match TRBD2. The V and J ends lost 1 base and 3 bases, in that order; junction bases with no gene match: 0. Looked up from germline, CDR1 is GTSNPN and CDR2 is SVGIG (reference sequence). The CDR3 totals 12 residues. The CDR3 DNA sequence: TGTGCCTGGAGTGGGGGGGGCTACGAGCAGTACTTC. This translates into CAWSGGGYEQYF.

J is TRBJ1-1 and V is TRBV10-3, with a weak D call TRBD1 (5 bases). The V gene's germline CDR1 is ENHRY and CDR2 SYGVKD. Trimming removed 2 bases at V and 0 bases at J, with 7 bases between. The CDR3 runs to 14 residues. DNA for the CDR3: TGTGCCATCAGTGAGAGACAGCTGAACACTGAAGCTTTCTTT. Its protein is CAISERQLNTEAFF.